Each of the 4 T cell receptor beta chains below was sequenced from the same sample in a study of CD8 T cells in Susac syndrome. Random hexamers served to reverse transcribe roughly 0.5 to 1 ug RNA. One entry per CDR3 protein results from TCRdb running MiXCR on the immunoSEQ multiplex PCR reads. The top ten clones hold over 0.5% of a sample with tens of thousands of distinct CDR3 sequences, approximately 94% of them seen once. The sequenced sample consisted of CD4+ T cells from PBMCs. The receptors here all came from a human donor with Susac syndrome.

The V gene is TRBV20-1, the J gene TRBJ2-2, with D possibly being TRBD1 (6 bases). Trimming left V 2 bases short and J 6 bases short, with 10 bases between. CDR1 DFQATT and CDR2 SNEGSKA come from the germline V gene (reference sequence). The CDR3 covers 13 residues. CDR3 nucleotide sequence: TGCAGTGCTAGATCAGGGGTGGCCGGGGAGCTGTTTTTT. Translation gives CSARSGVAGELFF.

CDR3 in amino acids: CASSYSSMLVTGELFF. CDR3 DNA: TGTGCCAGCAGTTACTCGAGCATGTTGGTCACCGGGGAGCTGTTTTTT. The chain employs TRBV6-2 or TRBV6-3 and TRBJ2-2; D unresolved. Trimming took 0 bases from V and 4 from J, leaving 12 bases between them. This CDR3 contains 16 residues. Per germline, CDR1 MNHEY and CDR2 SVGEGT.

On this clonotype: Relative to the germline gene, one junction end is altered; a read error may explain this. The CDR3 bases are TGCAGTTCTAGCGGAGGGGGTTATGAGCAGTTCTTC. It yields the protein CSSSGGGYEQFF. The chain has TRBV20-1 and TRBJ2-1; D is perhaps TRBD2 (7 bases). The CDR3 totals 12 residues. Germline lookup yields CDR1 DFQATT and CDR2 SNEGSKA (reference sequence).

J is TRBJ1-1 and V is TRBV7-2; no definite D call. The CDR3 runs to 14 residues. With 1 base removed from V and 4 bases from J, the gap between germline ends came to 10 bases. Germline lookup yields CDR1 SGHTA and CDR2 FQGNSA. The DNA for the CDR3 is TGTGCCAGCAGCTTAGTAGGACTAGGCACTGAAGCTTTCTTT. Residues: CASSLVGLGTEAFF.